The 30 T cell receptor beta chains reported below all come from one sample, sequenced in a study of blood T cell repertoires in COVID-19. TCRdb's copy holds only in-frame clones and misses some; the assay was immunoSEQ multiplex PCR. The sample includes 17,000 or so clones, 78% of them seen just once. Material: peripheral blood. The receptors here all came from a man in his 60s with active or convalescent COVID-19.

The V gene is TRBV6-5, the J gene TRBJ2-7; TRBD2 matches at 8 bases. This CDR3 contains 14 residues. The V gene's germline CDR1 is MNHEY and CDR2 SVGAGI. Germline trimming cut 8 bases from V and 6 bases from J; bases unmatched to any gene: 12. CDR3 bases: TGTGCCAGCCCTCCTGAGCGGGGGAAGCGCGAGCAGTACTTC. Translating it yields CASPPERGKREQYF.

This clone was detected only a few times. V gene TRBV24-1 combines with J gene TRBJ1-5; 7 nucleotides match TRBD1. The CDR3 is made up of 15 amino acids. Germline CDR1 is KGHDR and CDR2 is SFDVKD. J was trimmed by 5 bases and V by 4 bases; bases with no gene match: 7. The chain's CDR3 is CATSDRDSYDQPQHF. The CDR3 DNA follows: TGTGCCACCAGTGACCGGGACAGTTATGATCAGCCCCAGCATTTT.

This clone turned up a few times. The genes are TRBV13 and TRBJ1-5; the D gene is possibly TRBD1 (5 bases). V shed 5 bases and J shed 1 base, with 12 bases lying between them. The CDR3 spans 15 residues. In germline, CDR1 is PRHDT, CDR2 FYEKMQ (reference sequence). In DNA, the CDR3 is TGTGCCAGCAGCCGCGGGGGGATGAGCAATCAGCCCCAGCATTTT. Translating gives CASSRGGMSNQPQHF.

The J gene is TRBJ1-1, the V gene TRBV9, with D perhaps TRBD1 (5 bases). Germline CDR1 and CDR2: SGDLS and YYNGEE. The germline V and J ends were trimmed by 0 bases and 4 bases, with 13 bases remaining between them. The CDR3 consists of 15 residues. CDR3 nucleotides: TGTGCCAGCAGCGTAGAGATAGGGGAGGGCACTGAAGCTTTCTTT. This codes for CASSVEIGEGTEAFF. Based on the CDR3 plus reference TRBV9 and TRBJ1-1, the full variable domain is DSGVTQTPKHLITATGQRVTLRCSPRSGDLSVYWYQQSLDQGLQFLIQYYNGEERAKGNILERFSAQQFPDLHSELNLSSLELGDSALYFCASSVEIGEGTEAFFGQGTRLTVV.

J is TRBJ2-3 and V is TRBV6-6, with 7 nucleotides matching TRBD1. Looked up from germline, CDR1 is MNHNY and CDR2 is SVGAGI (reference sequence). This CDR3 has 14 residues. J gave up 3 bases and V 5 bases, and 5 bases lay outside the gene matches. The CDR3 nucleotides read TGTGCCAGCAGTCTCTCGACAGGGACAGATACGCAGTATTTT. This gives the protein CASSLSTGTDTQYF.

This rearrangement joins TRBV6-5 to TRBJ2-5, with unresolved D. This CDR3 is built from 12 residues. Germline V gene lookup returns CDR1 MNHEY and CDR2 SVGAGI. V shed 6 bases and J shed 9 bases, with 14 bases lying between them. The CDR3 nucleotides read TGTGCCAGCAGCCCATCAGCCGGGTCCCAGTACTTC. This codes for CASSPSAGSQYF.

This chain links TRBV5-1 with TRBJ2-5; D unresolved. This CDR3 region has 14 residues. With 4 bases removed from V and 5 bases from J, the gap between germline ends came to 15 bases. Germline V CDR1 and CDR2: SGHRS, YFSETQ. In DNA, the CDR3 is TGCGCCAGCAGCCCTAAGGTCGGGTCGGAGACCCAGTACTTC. Amino acid sequence: CASSPKVGSETQYF.

The chain has TRBV23-1 and TRBJ2-7, with 7 nucleotides matching TRBD2. TRBV23-1 qualifies as an ORF whose function is uncertain. V lost 4 bases, J lost 5 bases, and 11 bases stayed unmatched. The CDR3 length is 15 residues. The CDR3 DNA follows: TGCGCCAGCAGTCTACCCCGGGAGGATTGCCACGAGCAGTACTTC. This translates into CASSLPREDCHEQYF.

V is TRBV27 and J is TRBJ1-5, with 11 positions matching TRBD1. The CDR3 covers 16 residues. The germline CDR1 and CDR2 sequences are MNHEY and SMNVEV (reference sequence). Losses at the gene ends were 6 bases for V and 0 bases for J; bases not matched to a gene: 4. The CDR3 loop reads CASRRDRGNSNQPQHF. The DNA for the CDR3 is TGTGCCAGCAGACGGGACAGGGGGAATAGCAATCAGCCCCAGCATTTT.

The rearrangement links TRBV7-3 to TRBJ1-1; 8 nucleotides line up with TRBD1. CDR3 length: 16 residues. Germline CDR1 is SGHTA and CDR2 is FQGTGA. V lost 3 bases, J lost 4 bases, and 10 bases stayed unmatched. The CDR3 spells CASSFLGTGSGTEAFF. CDR3 nucleotides: TGTGCCAGCAGCTTCCTGGGGACAGGCAGTGGCACTGAAGCTTTCTTT.

A few counts support this clone. The rearrangement joins TRBV5-4 to TRBJ2-1; 12 bases line up with TRBD2. The V gene end was trimmed by 4 bases and the J gene end by 7 bases; junction bases not matched to a gene: 9. This CDR3 is built from 16 residues. Per the germline V gene, CDR1 is SGHNT and CDR2 is YYREEE (reference sequence). For the CDR3, the DNA is TGTGCCAGCAGCACCAGGACTAGCGGGATTGCGAATGAGCAGTTCTTC. Translated, it gives CASSTRTSGIANEQFF.

The chain recombines TRBV28 with TRBJ1-2; D not resolved. Germline assignment: CDR1 MDHEN and CDR2 SYDVKM. The V gene lost 5 bases and the J gene lost 5 bases, with 6 bases spanning the gap. The CDR3 length is 11 residues. Written as DNA, the CDR3 is TGTGCCAGCAGTAGAGATTATGGCTACACCTTC. Protein sequence: CASSRDYGYTF.

This clone has only one observation. The chain joins TRBV18 to TRBJ2-5; TRBD2 matches 8 bases. CDR1 and CDR2 from the germline V gene are KGHSH and LQKENI. The CDR3 has 17 residues. The junction had 15 bases not matched to a gene; V was cut back by 5 bases and J by 4 bases. The CDR3 reads CASSTDTSGRGRETQYF. The CDR3 DNA sequence: TGTGCCAGCTCAACTGACACCAGCGGGAGAGGAAGAGAGACCCAGTACTTC.

In this sample, this clone turned up a few times. The rearrangement joins TRBV10-3 to TRBJ2-7, with D possibly matching TRBD2 (6 bases). This CDR3 region has 16 residues. The germline CDR1 and CDR2 sequences are ENHRY and SYGVKD. The V end lost 2 bases, the J end lost 2 bases, and 16 bases lay between the germline ends. CDR3 nucleotides: TGTGCCATCAGTGAGACTGGGGCGGGGTCCCCCTACGAGCAGTACTTC. Protein: CAISETGAGSPYEQYF.

CDR3 loop: CASSALPSVTYNEQFF. The CDR3 DNA is TGTGCCAGCAGCGCACTTCCTAGCGTTACCTACAATGAGCAGTTCTTC. The rearrangement uses TRBV7-3 and TRBJ2-1, with a tentative D call TRBD2 (6 bases). V lost 5 bases, J lost 2 bases, and 16 bases lay in between. CDR1 is SGHTA, CDR2 FQGTGA, per germline. The CDR3 is 16 amino acids.

The V and J genes are TRBV6-6 and TRBJ1-4; 9 bases map to TRBD1. Germline lookup yields CDR1 MNHNY and CDR2 SVGAGI (reference sequence). The CDR3 has 15 residues. With 4 bases clipped from V and 6 bases from J, the junction kept 6 bases outside the gene matches. The CDR3 DNA sequence: TGTGCCAGCAGTTCTCCGGACAGGGGAGATGAAAAACTGTTTTTT. Encoded protein: CASSSPDRGDEKLFF.

The rearrangement joins TRBV6-1 to TRBJ2-3; TRBD1 matches 10 bases. The CDR3 runs to 17 residues. V dropped 1 base and J dropped 3; count of bases not matched to a gene: 7. From germline, CDR1 is MNHNS and CDR2 SASEGT. CDR3 sequence reads: CASSEVFGQGGTDTQYF. The CDR3 nucleotides read TGTGCCAGCAGTGAAGTCTTTGGACAGGGGGGAACAGATACGCAGTATTTT.

The rearrangement joins TRBV5-6 to TRBJ2-3, with a possible D match to TRBD1 (6 bases). V was pared by 3 bases and J by 0 bases, with 11 bases between. This CDR3 is built from 15 residues. Germline lookup yields CDR1 SGHDT and CDR2 YYEEEE. As DNA, the CDR3 is TGTGCCAGCAGCTCTGGGACAATAAGCACAGATACGCAGTATTTT. Its protein is CASSSGTISTDTQYF.

The V and J genes are TRBV5-4 and TRBJ2-1; D ambiguous. Germline V gives CDR1 SGHNT, CDR2 YYREEE (reference sequence). This CDR3 has 12 amino acids. V lost 2 bases and J lost 3, with 3 bases in between. Here the CDR3 DNA reads TGTGCCAGCAGCTTCAACTACAATGAGCAGTTCTTC. Translating gives CASSFNYNEQFF.

This chain joins TRBV7-9 and TRBJ1-2; D is ambiguous. This CDR3 is 14 amino acids long. Trimming shortened V by 3 bases and J by 0 bases, and 8 bases separated the two germline ends. CDR1 and CDR2 from the germline V gene are SEHNR and FQNEAQ (reference sequence). CDR3 nucleotides: TGTGCCAGCAGCTTTTCAGTCCCTAACTATGGCTACACCTTC. Translation: CASSFSVPNYGYTF.

This clone was observed once. The V call is TRBV6-6, the J call TRBJ2-3; tentatively, D is TRBD1 (5 bases). With 6 bases removed from V and 9 bases from J, the gap between germline ends came to 13 bases. CDR1 and CDR2 (germline): MNHNY, SVGAGI (reference sequence). This CDR3 is 12 amino acids long. The CDR3 DNA follows: TGTGCCAGCAGCGCGACAGACAAAACGCAGTATTTT. Its protein is CASSATDKTQYF.

As DNA, the CDR3 is TGTGCCAGCAGGGTAAACAGGGAGACAGATAATTCACCCCTCCACTTT. Amino acids: CASRVNRETDNSPLHF. The V gene is TRBV27, the J gene TRBJ1-6; D is possibly TRBD1 (6 bases). Trimming removed 6 bases from V and 5 bases from J, with 17 bases in between. From germline, CDR1 is MNHEY and CDR2 SMNVEV (reference sequence). The CDR3 runs 16 residues.

The J gene is TRBJ2-1, the V gene TRBV11-3; TRBD2 matches at 7 bases. CDR1 is SGHNT and CDR2 is YENEEA in the germline V gene. V gave up 3 bases and J gave up 5 bases; unmatched junction bases: 10. There are 16 residues in the CDR3. This CDR3 is CASSFSTAGVDNEQFF. CDR3 bases: TGTGCCAGCAGCTTTAGTACCGCGGGGGTTGACAATGAGCAGTTCTTC. Filled out from reference TRBV11-3 and TRBJ2-1, the complete variable domain reads EAGVVQSPRYKIIEKKQPVAFWCNPISGHNTLYWYLQNLGQGPELLIRYENEEAVDDSQLPKDRFSAERLKGVDSTLKIQPAELGDSAVYLCASSFSTAGVDNEQFFGPGTRLTVL.

In DNA form, the CDR3 reads TGTGCCATCAGGGAGGGACAGGATCAGCCCCAGCATTTT. Translation: CAIREGQDQPQHF. V usage is TRBV10-3 and J usage is TRBJ1-5, with 8 bases identical to TRBD1. Germline CDR1 is ENHRY and CDR2 is SYGVKD. The length of the CDR3 is 13 residues. V lost 6 bases and J lost 5; bases outside the gene matches: 3.

The chain couples TRBV5-6 to TRBJ1-1, with a possible D match to TRBD1 (6 bases). The V end was cut by 2 bases, the J end by 1 base, with 15 bases between. The CDR3 is made up of 16 amino acids. CDR1 SGHDT and CDR2 YYEEEE come from the germline V gene. Here the CDR3 DNA reads TGTGCCAGCAGCTTTAAAGGGGGTATATGGAACACTGAAGCTTTCTTT. This translates into CASSFKGGIWNTEAFF. The variable domain in full, completed from reference TRBV5-6 and TRBJ1-1, reads DAGVTQSPTHLIKTRGQQVTLRCSPKSGHDTVSWYQQALGQGPQFIFQYYEEEERQRGNFPDRFSGHQFPNYSSELNVNALLLGDSALYLCASSFKGGIWNTEAFFGQGTRLTVV.

V is TRBV7-9 and J is TRBJ1-5; D gene unclear. The V end was cut by 0 bases, the J end by 3 bases, with 6 bases between. Germline lookup yields CDR1 SEHNR and CDR2 FQNEAQ (reference sequence). The CDR3 sequence is 14 residues long. The CDR3 reads CASSLAADNQPQHF. As DNA, the CDR3 is TGTGCCAGCAGCTTAGCAGCTGACAATCAGCCCCAGCATTTT.

This sequence joins TRBV19 and TRBJ2-1; weak D call: TRBD2 (6 bases). Between the trimmed V and J ends, which lost 5 bases and 4 bases, there was a span of 15 bases. Germline V gene data show CDR1 as LNHDA and CDR2 as SQIVND (reference sequence). This CDR3 is built from 15 residues. CDR3 nucleotide sequence: TGTGCCAGTAGTCACCAGACTAGAGGATACAATGAGCAGTTCTTC. Amino acid sequence: CASSHQTRGYNEQFF.

The genes are TRBV12-3 or TRBV12-4 and TRBJ1-5; 7 bases are a match to TRBD1. The CDR3 totals 13 residues. The V gene end was trimmed by 6 bases and the J gene end by 1 base; junction bases not matched to a gene: 0. CDR3 protein: CASRTGSNQPQHF. The CDR3 DNA reads as TGTGCCAGCAGGACAGGGAGCAATCAGCCCCAGCATTTT.

V usage is TRBV5-1 and J usage is TRBJ2-1; 11 bases are a match to TRBD2. Trimming removed 4 bases from V and 6 bases from J; junction bases left unmatched: 6. Germline-derived CDR1 and CDR2 are SGHRS and YFSETQ. This CDR3 comprises 15 residues. DNA for the CDR3: TGCGCCAGCAGCCCGCTAGCGGGGGGTATCAATGAGCAGTTCTTC. Translation gives CASSPLAGGINEQFF.

The CDR3 loop reads CAWDRGNQPQHF. Written as DNA, the CDR3 is TGTGCCTGGGACAGGGGCAATCAGCCCCAGCATTTT. The chain couples TRBV30 to TRBJ1-5; 7 positions agree with TRBD1. The germline CDR1 and CDR2 sequences are GTSNPN and SVGIG (reference sequence). This CDR3 region has 12 residues. The ends lost 5 bases at V and 2 bases at J; junction bases unmatched: 0.